Listed below are T cell receptor beta chains from one sample, sequenced in a study of CD8+ T cells in alopecia areata. The repertoire was sequenced with immunoSEQ multiplex PCR; TCRdb's copy has only in-frame clones and lacks some. This repertoire shows around 250,000 clones, about two thirds found once; its top ten account for around 1.2%. The sequencing here drew on CD4+ T cells sorted from blood, taken at week 0. These receptors were taken from a human donor with alopecia areata. Both conserved end residues are part of each CDR3. D genes are given only for firm matches. Part of the rows lack a size; the others show once, few, many or a class for expanded clones.

abundance	j_gene	d_gene	v_gene	CDR3aa	CDR3nt
.	TRBJ1-1	.	TRBV29-1	CSVEPVGAASTEAFF	TGCAGCGTGGAGCCCGTTGGGGCCGCGAGCACTGAAGCTTTCTTT
.	TRBJ2-7	.	TRBV29-1	CSVALRGRYEQYF	TGCAGCGTTGCCCTCCGGGGACGCTACGAGCAGTACTTC
.	TRBJ2-7	TRBD2	TRBV4-3	CASSHSSGGSYEQYF	TGCGCCAGCAGCCACTCTAGCGGGGGTTCCTACGAGCAGTACTTC
once	TRBJ2-7	TRBD1	TRBV30	CAWTRQGDEQYF	TGTGCCTGGACAAGACAGGGGGACGAGCAGTACTTC
few	TRBJ1-4	TRBD1	TRBV29-1	CSVPDRDEKLFF	TGCAGCGTTCCCGACAGGGATGAAAAACTGTTTTTT
few	TRBJ1-3	.	TRBV30	CAWSRAGTGNTIYF	TGTGCCTGGAGTCGGGCAGGGACTGGAAACACCATATATTTT
.	TRBJ2-7	.	TRBV29-1	CSARLGTDPYEQYF	TGCAGCGCCCGTTTGGGGACTGATCCCTACGAGCAGTACTTC
.	TRBJ1-1	.	TRBV30	CAWSVWGSAREAFF	TGTGCCTGGAGTGTATGGGGATCCGCACGGGAAGCTTTCTTT
.	TRBJ2-2	.	TRBV4-1	CASRGRLDNTGELFF	TGCGCCAGCAGGGGCCGACTCGATAACACCGGGGAGCTGTTTTTT
few	TRBJ1-6	.	TRBV10-3	CAISESEGKNSPLHF	TGTGCCATCAGTGAGTCTGAGGGGAAAAATTCACCCCTCCACTTT
once	TRBJ2-5	.	TRBV7-2	CASNRHFQETQYF	TGTGCCAGCAACAGACATTTCCAAGAGACCCAGTACTTC
once	TRBJ1-2	TRBD1	TRBV25-1	CASSDATGIGYTF	TGTGCCAGCAGTGACGCGACAGGGATAGGCTACACCTTC
.	TRBJ1-5	TRBD1	TRBV29-1	CSVTGDNQPQHF	TGCAGCGTTACAGGGGACAATCAGCCCCAGCATTTT
.	TRBJ1-2	.	TRBV30	CAWSLPGNGYGYTF	TGTGCCTGGAGCCTCCCAGGGAACGGCTATGGCTACACCTTC
.	TRBJ2-5	.	TRBV29-1	CSVERGGETQYF	TGCAGCGTCGAACGGGGTGGAGAGACCCAGTACTTC
.	TRBJ2-3	.	TRBV7-2	CASSLVGYTDTQYF	TGTGCCAGCAGCTTAGTAGGGTACACAGATACGCAGTATTTT
.	TRBJ1-5	.	TRBV30	CAWTRPGPTKWPQHF	TGTGCCTGGACTCGACCCGGACCCACTAAATGGCCCCAGCATTTT
.	TRBJ1-4	.	TRBV29-1	CSAETPAEKLFF	TGCAGCGCTGAAACTCCGGCGGAAAAACTGTTTTTT
.	TRBJ2-7	TRBD2	TRBV7-2	CASSSGRGATYEQYF	TGTGCCAGCAGCTCCGGGAGGGGAGCAACCTACGAGCAGTACTTC
few	TRBJ2-3	.	TRBV29-1	CSVEGEDTDTQYF	TGCAGCGTTGAAGGGGAGGACACAGATACGCAGTATTTT
once	TRBJ1-5	.	TRBV25-1	CASSEVTGSQPQHF	TGTGCCAGCAGTGAGGTTACAGGGAGTCAGCCCCAGCATTTT
.	TRBJ2-3	TRBD1	TRBV7-2	CASNPGTGRGDTQYF	TGTGCCAGCAACCCCGGGACAGGGAGAGGAGATACGCAGTATTTT
few	TRBJ2-1	.	TRBV5-1	CASSLAPENEQFF	TGCGCCAGCAGCTTGGCCCCCGAGAATGAGCAGTTCTTC
.	TRBJ1-2	.	TRBV19	CASSIGLGAFYGYTF	TGTGCCAGTAGTATCGGACTTGGGGCTTTCTATGGCTACACCTTC
.	TRBJ2-1	TRBD1	TRBV9	CASSVGQGASYNEQFF	TGTGCCAGCAGCGTTGGACAGGGAGCCTCCTACAATGAGCAGTTCTTC
.	TRBJ2-3	TRBD2	TRBV6-1	CASSPGTNTDTQYF	TGTGCCAGCAGTCCCGGGACTAACACAGATACGCAGTATTTT
.	TRBJ2-7	TRBD1	TRBV5-1	CASSKGTESYEQYF	TGCGCCAGCAGCAAAGGGACAGAATCTTACGAGCAGTACTTC
.	TRBJ2-7	.	TRBV29-1	CSVTSGIYEQYF	TGCAGCGTGACCTCGGGGATCTACGAGCAGTACTTC
once	TRBJ2-3	.	TRBV29-1	CSVRQEPSTDTQYF	TGCAGCGTGAGACAGGAGCCTAGCACAGATACGCAGTATTTT
.	TRBJ1-1	.	TRBV5-1	CASSRGSKEEAFF	TGCGCCAGCAGCCGGGGGTCTAAAGAGGAAGCTTTCTTT
.	TRBJ2-3	TRBD2	TRBV5-1	CASTHGLDIDTQYF	TGCGCCAGCACGCACGGACTAGATATAGATACGCAGTATTTT
.	TRBJ1-2	TRBD1	TRBV13	CASRLPGTAYGYTF	TGTGCCAGCAGACTCCCCGGGACAGCTTATGGCTACACCTTC
.	TRBJ2-5	TRBD2	TRBV9	CASSVGGSGGSQETQYF	TGTGCCAGCAGCGTAGGGGGTAGCGGGGGATCGCAAGAGACCCAGTACTTC
.	TRBJ2-3	TRBD1	TRBV29-1	CSVGTGTATDTQYF	TGCAGCGTTGGAACCGGGACAGCCACAGATACGCAGTATTTT
once	TRBJ2-7	TRBD1	TRBV10-2	CASRALTGYEQYF	TGCGCCAGCAGGGCCTTGACAGGGTACGAGCAGTACTTC
.	TRBJ2-1	TRBD2	TRBV4-2	CASSQEVLAIFNEQFF	TGTGCCAGCAGCCAAGAGGTACTAGCGATTTTCAATGAGCAGTTCTTC
.	TRBJ2-1	TRBD1	TRBV7-8	CASSLGAGGSYNEQFF	TGTGCCAGCAGCTTAGGGGCAGGGGGCTCCTACAATGAGCAGTTCTTC
.	TRBJ2-5	.	TRBV7-2	CASSLGNQETQYF	TGTGCCAGCAGCTTAGGGAACCAAGAGACCCAGTACTTC
.	TRBJ2-2	.	TRBV30	CAWSGQLNTGELFF	TGTGCCTGGAGCGGACAGCTGAACACCGGGGAGCTGTTTTTT
.	TRBJ2-6	.	TRBV30	CACNRRASGANVLTF	TGTGCCTGTAATAGACGAGCCTCTGGGGCCAACGTCCTGACTTTC
.	TRBJ1-1	.	TRBV7-3	CASSSDVNTEAFF	TGTGCCAGCAGTTCGGACGTGAACACTGAAGCTTTCTTT
.	TRBJ1-1	.	TRBV6-5	CASRGQSLVNTEAFF	TGTGCCAGCAGAGGACAATCCCTAGTGAACACTGAAGCTTTCTTT
few	TRBJ2-5	TRBD1	TRBV27	CASSFDRGGETQYF	TGTGCCAGCAGTTTCGACAGGGGAGGCGAGACCCAGTACTTC
.	TRBJ2-3	TRBD2	TRBV2	CASSDPAGGLDTQYF	TGTGCCAGCAGTGACCCAGCGGGGGGTTTGGATACGCAGTATTTT
few	TRBJ2-3	TRBD2	TRBV5-1	CASSLPGTSLGDTQYF	TGCGCCAGCAGCTTGCCCGGGACTAGCTTAGGGGATACGCAGTATTTT
.	TRBJ1-6	.	TRBV27	CASSLKHRANSPLHF	TGTGCCAGCAGTTTAAAGCACAGGGCAAATTCACCCCTCCACTTT
.	TRBJ2-7	.	TRBV5-1	CASSLAIPGRFAEQYF	TGCGCCAGCAGCTTAGCAATTCCGGGCCGCTTCGCCGAGCAGTACTTC
.	TRBJ2-5	TRBD1	TRBV29-1	CSARTGGETQYF	TGCAGCGCCCGGACAGGGGGGGAGACCCAGTACTTC